A selection of T cell receptor beta chains follows, all from one sample in a study of early T cells in non-severe SARS-CoV-2 infection. MiXCR, run by TCRdb on the 5' RACE reads, gives a single entry per CDR3 protein. The table records more than 55,000 distinct CDR3 sequences, 4.6% of them present only once. Sequencing used whole blood, obtained at baseline. Receptor source: an adult who was a healthcare worker with PCR-confirmed SARS-CoV-2 infection or an uninfected control (not recorded which). The donor label of this sample is uncertain. Both conserved end residues are part of each CDR3. The D gene is left open where the match is weak. Part of the rows lack a size; the others show once, few, many or a class for expanded clones.

d_gene,j_gene,v_gene,abundance,CDR3nt,CDR3aa
NA,TRBJ2-7,TRBV7-3,many,TGTGCCAGCAGCTTAAGAGGGAGCCGGGAGCAGTACTTC,CASSLRGSREQYF
NA,TRBJ2-3,TRBV19,many,TGTGCCAGTAAGGCAGGCGTAGATACGCAGTATTTT,CASKAGVDTQYF
NA,TRBJ1-1,TRBV4-1,few,TGCGCCAGCAGCCTGAGGACGTTGGAGGACACTGAAGCTTTCTTT,CASSLRTLEDTEAFF
TRBD1,TRBJ1-5,TRBV7-8,few,TGTGCCAGCAGCTTAGACAGGGGGCCAAACAATCAGCCCCAGCATTTT,CASSLDRGPNNQPQHF
TRBD1,TRBJ2-5,TRBV20-1,many,TGCAGTGCTAGAGGGGACAGGGGTCGAGAGACCCAGTACTTC,CSARGDRGRETQYF
NA,TRBJ1-5,TRBV10-3,many,TGTGCCATCAATGATGTGACTGGCCAGCCCCAGCATTTT,CAINDVTGQPQHF
NA,TRBJ2-2,TRBV6-5,few,TGTGCCAGTACACCGGACGGGGGTGTTGCCGGGGAGCTGTTTTTT,CASTPDGGVAGELFF
NA,TRBJ2-7,TRBV7-6,NA,TGTGCCAGCAGCTTAGAGGGCAGTTACTCCTCGTATGACGAGCAGTACTTC,CASSLEGSYSSYDEQYF
NA,TRBJ2-7,TRBV27,few,TGTGCCAGCAGTTTCACGGCGGCGGACGGGGACGAGCAGTACTTC,CASSFTAADGDEQYF
TRBD2,TRBJ2-5,TRBV28,few,TGTGCCAGCAGTTTCATGGGGGGGCAAGAGACCCAGTACTTC,CASSFMGGQETQYF
NA,TRBJ1-5,TRBV19,few,TGTGCCAGTAGTATCTCCGGGGGCGCTCAGCCCCAGCATTTT,CASSISGGAQPQHF
TRBD1,TRBJ2-7,TRBV7-9,NA,TGTGCCAGCAGCTCGCCAGTAGGGACAGTGGACTACGAGCAGTACTTC,CASSSPVGTVDYEQYF
TRBD1,TRBJ1-5,TRBV6-2/TRBV6-3,many,TGTGCCAGCACAGTCCCGGGACAGAATCAGCCCCAGCATTTT,CASTVPGQNQPQHF
TRBD2,TRBJ2-2,TRBV7-9,many,TGTGCCAGCAGTCAACCCGCCGGGACTAGCGGGGGGGCCCAGAACACCGGGGAGCTGTTTTTT,CASSQPAGTSGGAQNTGELFF
NA,TRBJ2-2,TRBV9,few,TGTGCCAGCAGTTCAGGGGAGGCCGGGGAGCTGTTTTTT,CASSSGEAGELFF
NA,TRBJ2-7,TRBV20-1,many,TGCAGTGCTACAACCACGACAGGCATATACGAGCAGTACTTC,CSATTTTGIYEQYF
NA,TRBJ1-4,TRBV19,NA,TGTGCCACACGAAAGAGGGGTACTAATGAAAAACTGTTTTTT,CATRKRGTNEKLFF
NA,TRBJ2-1,TRBV7-3,many,TGTGCCAGCAGCTCCACCCCAGGGAATCCCTACAATGAGCAGTTCTTC,CASSSTPGNPYNEQFF
NA,TRBJ2-7,TRBV11-3,few,TGTGCCAGCAGCTTAGCCGCCGGGGGTGAGCAGTACTTC,CASSLAAGGEQYF
NA,TRBJ1-6,TRBV5-1,few,TGCGCCAGCAGCCAGCCGGGCCCTTATTCACCCCTCCACTTT,CASSQPGPYSPLHF
NA,TRBJ1-6,TRBV14,many,TGTGCCAGCAGCCAAAGGTGGAACGGAGGCTCACCCCTCCACTTT,CASSQRWNGGSPLHF
NA,TRBJ2-3,TRBV7-2,few,TGTGCCAGCAGCTACTTGCGGGGGCGAGGGTTCACAGATACGCAGTATTTT,CASSYLRGRGFTDTQYF
NA,TRBJ2-1,TRBV4-2,few,TGTGCCAGCAGCCAAGACGAGGACTGGGGATACAATGAGCAGTTCTTC,CASSQDEDWGYNEQFF
NA,TRBJ2-7,TRBV7-2,many,TGTGCCAGCAGCATCGACAGGAGTAATTACGAGCAGTACTTC,CASSIDRSNYEQYF
TRBD1,TRBJ1-5,TRBV11-2,many,TGTGCCAGCAGCTACTCGGGACAGCGACATAGCAATCAGCCCCAGCATTTT,CASSYSGQRHSNQPQHF
NA,TRBJ2-5,TRBV10-1,many,TGCGCCAGCAGTGGCGGACAGACTCAAGAGACCCAGTACTTC,CASSGGQTQETQYF
NA,TRBJ2-7,TRBV7-9,few,TGTGCCAGCAGCGACAGTTCCTACGAGCAGTACTTC,CASSDSSYEQYF
TRBD1,TRBJ2-7,TRBV5-6,few,TGTGCCAGCAGCCGCACCCAGGGGGCTGGGCAGTACTTC,CASSRTQGAGQYF
NA,TRBJ2-7,TRBV28,NA,TGTGCCAGCAGTCCCGACCCCGGGGGCTCCTACGAGCAGTACTTC,CASSPDPGGSYEQYF
TRBD1,TRBJ1-3,TRBV7-9,many,TGTGCCAGCAGCCCCCAGACAGGGGGCCTCTCTGGAAACACCATATATTTT,CASSPQTGGLSGNTIYF
TRBD2,TRBJ2-1,TRBV7-2,many,TGTGCCAGCAGCTTACCGGGACTAGCGGGCAGGGGTGAGCAGTTCTTC,CASSLPGLAGRGEQFF
TRBD1,TRBJ1-3,TRBV12-3/TRBV12-4,many,TGTGCCAGCAGTCAAGACAGGGTCGCCATATATTTT,CASSQDRVAIYF
NA,TRBJ2-3,TRBV10-3,many,TGTGCCATTAGAAACACGCGTCACAGCACAGATACGCAGTATTTT,CAIRNTRHSTDTQYF
NA,TRBJ1-2,TRBV29-1,few,TGCAGCGTTATACGGGACCCTGAGCTTTCCCGAGGCTACACCTTC,CSVIRDPELSRGYTF
TRBD1,TRBJ1-1,TRBV4-3,NA,TGCGCCAGCAGCCCCAGTACTCACAGGGGCAACACTGAAGCTTTCTTT,CASSPSTHRGNTEAFF
TRBD1,TRBJ1-5,TRBV28,NA,TGTGCCAGCTGGGACAGCGGCGATCAGCCCCAGCATTTT,CASWDSGDQPQHF
NA,TRBJ2-7,TRBV7-2,NA,TGTGCCAGCAGCTTAGAGGGGGGAACCTACGAGCAGTACTTC,CASSLEGGTYEQYF
TRBD2,TRBJ2-3,TRBV28,many,TGTGCCAGCAAGGGCGGGGGTAGCACAGATACGCAGTATTTT,CASKGGGSTDTQYF
NA,TRBJ2-1,TRBV5-1,few,TGCGCCAGCAGCTTGGACGGGGGACAGAATGAGCAGTTCTTC,CASSLDGGQNEQFF
NA,TRBJ2-7,TRBV7-9,few,TGTGCCAGCAGCTTAGTCCGCAACTACGAGCAGTACTTC,CASSLVRNYEQYF
NA,TRBJ2-7,TRBV28,NA,TGTGCCAGCAGTTTTCCCCAATCGGGCAGCTACGAGCAGTACTTC,CASSFPQSGSYEQYF
NA,TRBJ1-6,TRBV29-1,NA,TGCAGCGGTTTTACGGACAGCGAAATCAATTCACCCCTCCACTTT,CSGFTDSEINSPLHF
NA,TRBJ1-1,TRBV9,many,TGTGCCAGCAGCGTAGCTACGTTAAGAACCGAAGCTTTCTTT,CASSVATLRTEAFF
TRBD1,TRBJ2-1,TRBV29-1,many,TGCAGCGTGGTACAGGGGGCGACTGAGCAGTTCTTC,CSVVQGATEQFF
NA,TRBJ2-5,TRBV6-1,NA,TGTGCCAGCAGTGAATCCGGTCAGCCGGAGACCCAGTACTTC,CASSESGQPETQYF
TRBD2,TRBJ2-3,TRBV7-6,many,TGTGCCAGCAGCTTAGAAGCGGGGGGTAGCACAGATACGCAGTATTTT,CASSLEAGGSTDTQYF
NA,TRBJ2-7,TRBV7-6,NA,TGTGCCAGCAGCCCCGGGACTGGCGAGCAGTACTTC,CASSPGTGEQYF
NA,TRBJ2-5,TRBV7-9,NA,TGTGCCAGCAGTCGACTGGGAGAGACCCAGTACTTC,CASSRLGETQYF
NA,TRBJ2-2,TRBV6-5,few,TGTGCCAGCAGTTTATCGGACAGTTCCAAAGTTTTCGGGGAGCTGTTTTTT,CASSLSDSSKVFGELFF
NA,TRBJ2-7,TRBV11-2,NA,TGTGCCATAAACCGAGACAGTCTTTCCTACGAGCAGTACTTC,CAINRDSLSYEQYF